The T cell receptor beta chain under discussion was sequenced for a study of cytomegalovirus exposure and HLA in healthy donors. Study background: Samples from HLA-typed donors yielded about 85 million unique TCRs in an early data release.

The sample holds a few counts of this clone. The antigen is not known. The germline gene is not matched at one end of the junction; a read error may be the cause. The PCR contained 60 Vbeta and 13 Jbeta primers. Produced via immunoSEQ multiplex PCR; TCRdb's table is partial and in-frame only. Among about 160,000 clones listed, 75% were seen once. General study findings and limits: Per a prior analysis, the majority of TCR beta V segments were productive roughly 87% or roughly 30% of the time. Some TCR beta chains (about 170 of them) were listed as cytomegalovirus-associated. Apparent HLA restriction characterized most CMV-associated TCR beta chains in a later analysis.

The source material was PBMCs. The clonotype was recovered from a woman aged 45-59 years in good health and CMV-seropositive.

Here the CDR3 DNA reads TGTTCCAGCAGCTTAGGGGCAGGGTCTCAGCCCCAGCATTTT. Translated: CSSSLGAGSQPQHF. This chain joins TRBV7-9 and TRBJ1-5; possibly TRBD1 for D (5 bases). This CDR3 is built from 14 residues. Germline values: CDR1 SEHNR, CDR2 FQNEAQ (reference sequence).